This T cell receptor beta chain was observed in a study of blood T cell repertoires in COVID-19. On the study more broadly: Acute-phase and convalescent COVID-19 samples originated in the United States, Italy and Spain.

Sequenced by immunoSEQ multiplex PCR; TCRdb stores in-frame clones only, minus some. The sample has 650,000 to 800,000 clones, over 80% seen once. The TCR sequence derives from a woman aged 18-35 years with acute or convalescent COVID-19. Sequencing was done on a sample of peripheral blood.

The CDR3 here is CSARDYEAFF. Here the CDR3 DNA reads TGCAGTGCTAGAGACTATGAAGCTTTCTTT. This sequence joins TRBV20-1 and TRBJ1-1; D call uncertain. Deletions cut 0 bases from V and 7 bases from J, with 3 bases between. Germline-derived CDR1 and CDR2 are DFQATT and SNEGSKA (reference sequence). The CDR3 is made up of 10 amino acids.